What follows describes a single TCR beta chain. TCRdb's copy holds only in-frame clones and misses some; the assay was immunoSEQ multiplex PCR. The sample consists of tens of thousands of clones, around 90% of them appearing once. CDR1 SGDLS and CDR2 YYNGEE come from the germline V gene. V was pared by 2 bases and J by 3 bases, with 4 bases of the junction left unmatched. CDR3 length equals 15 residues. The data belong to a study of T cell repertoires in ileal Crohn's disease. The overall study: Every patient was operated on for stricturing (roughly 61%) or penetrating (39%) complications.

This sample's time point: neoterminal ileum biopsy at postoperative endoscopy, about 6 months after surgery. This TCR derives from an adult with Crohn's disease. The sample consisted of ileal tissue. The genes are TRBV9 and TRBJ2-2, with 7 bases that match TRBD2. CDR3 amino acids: CASSVGLADTGELFF. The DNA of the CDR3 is TGTGCCAGCAGCGTTGGCCTAGCGGACACCGGGGAGCTGTTTTTT.